This T cell receptor (beta chain) emerged from a study of monozygotic twins with inflammatory bowel disease. Each CDR3 protein gets one entry in TCRdb, which reprocessed the 5' RACE reads and gives no DNA. The data show approximately 330,000 distinct CDR3 sequences, and the top ten clones hold over 2%. The germline V gene has CDR1 MNHNS and CDR2 SASEGT. This CDR3 is 14 amino acids long. Sequencing was performed on blood. This clonotype originated in a human donor with ulcerative colitis or Crohn's disease, or a healthy co-twin of an affected twin (not recorded which). V and J are TRBV6-1 and TRBJ2-7. The CDR3: CASRNKTVTYEQYF.